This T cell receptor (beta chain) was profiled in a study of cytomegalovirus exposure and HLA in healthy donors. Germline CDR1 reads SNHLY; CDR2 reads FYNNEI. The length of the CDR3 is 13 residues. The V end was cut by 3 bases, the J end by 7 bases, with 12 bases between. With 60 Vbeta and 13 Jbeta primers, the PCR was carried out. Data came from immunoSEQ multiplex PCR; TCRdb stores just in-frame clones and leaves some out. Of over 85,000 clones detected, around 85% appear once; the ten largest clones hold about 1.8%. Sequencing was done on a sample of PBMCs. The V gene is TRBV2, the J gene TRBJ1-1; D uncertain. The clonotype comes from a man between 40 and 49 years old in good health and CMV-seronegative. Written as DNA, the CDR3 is TGTGCCAGCAGTGAGTTCTTTTCCGTTGAAGCTTTCTTT. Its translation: CASSEFFSVEAFF. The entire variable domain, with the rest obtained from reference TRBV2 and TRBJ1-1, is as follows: EPEVTQTPSHQVTQMGQEVILRCVPISNHLYFYWYRQILGQKVEFLVSFYNNEISEKSEIFDDQFSVERPDGSNFTLKIRSTKLEDSAMYFCASSEFFSVEAFFGQGTRLTVV.